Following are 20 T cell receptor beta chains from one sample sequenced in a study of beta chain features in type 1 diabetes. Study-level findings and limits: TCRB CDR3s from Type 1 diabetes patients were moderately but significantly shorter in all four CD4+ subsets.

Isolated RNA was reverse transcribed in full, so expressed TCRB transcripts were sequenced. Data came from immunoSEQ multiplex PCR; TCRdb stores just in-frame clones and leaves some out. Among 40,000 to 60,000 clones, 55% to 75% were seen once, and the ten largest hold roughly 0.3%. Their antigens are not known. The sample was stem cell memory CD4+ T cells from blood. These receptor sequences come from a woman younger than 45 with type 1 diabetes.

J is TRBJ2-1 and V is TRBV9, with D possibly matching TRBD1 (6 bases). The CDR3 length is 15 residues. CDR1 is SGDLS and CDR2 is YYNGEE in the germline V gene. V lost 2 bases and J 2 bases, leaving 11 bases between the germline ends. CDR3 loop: CASSVAGDTYNEQFF. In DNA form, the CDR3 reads TGTGCCAGCAGCGTGGCCGGGGACACCTACAATGAGCAGTTCTTC.

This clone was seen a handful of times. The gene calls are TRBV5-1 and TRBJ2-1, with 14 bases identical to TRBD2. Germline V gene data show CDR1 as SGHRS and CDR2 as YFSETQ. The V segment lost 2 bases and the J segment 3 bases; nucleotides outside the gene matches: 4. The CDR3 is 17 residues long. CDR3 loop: CASSFGLAGGLYNEQFF. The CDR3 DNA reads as TGCGCCAGCAGCTTCGGACTAGCGGGGGGACTCTACAATGAGCAGTTCTTC.

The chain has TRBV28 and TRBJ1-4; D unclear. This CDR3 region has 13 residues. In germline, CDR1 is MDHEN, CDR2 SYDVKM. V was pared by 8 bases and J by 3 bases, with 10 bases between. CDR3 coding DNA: TGTGCCAGCCTGCGTCCGGCTAATGAAAAACTGTTTTTT. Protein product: CASLRPANEKLFF. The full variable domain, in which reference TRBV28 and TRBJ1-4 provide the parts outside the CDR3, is DVKVTQSSRYLVKRTGEKVFLECVQDMDHENMFWYRQDPGLGLRLIYFSYDVKMKEKGDIPEGYSVSREKKERFSLILESASTNQTSMYLCASLRPANEKLFFGSGTQLSVL.

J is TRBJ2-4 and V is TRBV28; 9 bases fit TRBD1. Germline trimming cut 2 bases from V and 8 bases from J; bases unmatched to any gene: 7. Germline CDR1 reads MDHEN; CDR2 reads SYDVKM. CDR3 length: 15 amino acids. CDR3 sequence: CASSLVTGGADIQYF. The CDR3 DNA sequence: TGTGCCAGCAGTTTAGTAACAGGGGGCGCGGACATTCAGTACTTC.

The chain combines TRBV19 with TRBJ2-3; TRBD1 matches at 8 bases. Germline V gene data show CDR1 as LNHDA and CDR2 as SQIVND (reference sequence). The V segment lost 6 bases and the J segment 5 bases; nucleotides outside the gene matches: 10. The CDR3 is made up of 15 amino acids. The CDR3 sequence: CASSLRRGQGDTQYF. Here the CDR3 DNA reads TGTGCCAGTAGCCTTCGCAGGGGGCAGGGAGATACGCAGTATTTT.

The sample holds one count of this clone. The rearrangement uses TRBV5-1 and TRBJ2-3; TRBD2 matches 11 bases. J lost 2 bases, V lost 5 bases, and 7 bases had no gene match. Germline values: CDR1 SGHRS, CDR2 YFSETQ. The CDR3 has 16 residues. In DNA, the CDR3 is TGCGCCAGCAGAAGACTAGCGGGAACAACCACAGATACGCAGTATTTT. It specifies CASRRLAGTTTDTQYF. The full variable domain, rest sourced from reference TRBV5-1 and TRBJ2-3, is KAGVTQTPRYLIKTRGQQVTLSCSPISGHRSVSWYQQTPGQGLQFLFEYFSETQRNKGNFPGRFSGRQFSNSRSEMNVSTLELGDSALYLCASRRLAGTTTDTQYFGPGTRLTVL.

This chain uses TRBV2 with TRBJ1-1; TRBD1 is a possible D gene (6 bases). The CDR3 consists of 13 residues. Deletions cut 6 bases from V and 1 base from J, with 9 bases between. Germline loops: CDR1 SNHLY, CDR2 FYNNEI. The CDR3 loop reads CASRTGPNTEAFF. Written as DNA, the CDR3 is TGTGCCAGCAGGACAGGTCCGAACACTGAAGCTTTCTTT. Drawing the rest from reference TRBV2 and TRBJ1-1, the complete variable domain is EPEVTQTPSHQVTQMGQEVILRCVPISNHLYFYWYRQILGQKVEFLVSFYNNEISEKSEIFDDQFSVERPDGSNFTLKIRSTKLEDSAMYFCASRTGPNTEAFFGQGTRLTVV.

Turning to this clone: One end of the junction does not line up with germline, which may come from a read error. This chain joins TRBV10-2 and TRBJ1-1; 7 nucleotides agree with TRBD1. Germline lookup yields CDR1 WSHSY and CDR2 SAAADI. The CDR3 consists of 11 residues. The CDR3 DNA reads TGCGCCAGCACTGAGGGGGACAGTTCTTTCTTT. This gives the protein CASTEGDSSFF.

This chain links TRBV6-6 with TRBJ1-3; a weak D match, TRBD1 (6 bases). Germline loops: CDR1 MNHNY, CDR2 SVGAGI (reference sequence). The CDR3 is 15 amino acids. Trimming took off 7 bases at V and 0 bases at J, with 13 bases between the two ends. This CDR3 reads CASNGQSVSGNTIYF. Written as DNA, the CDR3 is TGTGCCAGCAACGGACAGTCCGTCTCTGGAAACACCATATATTTT.

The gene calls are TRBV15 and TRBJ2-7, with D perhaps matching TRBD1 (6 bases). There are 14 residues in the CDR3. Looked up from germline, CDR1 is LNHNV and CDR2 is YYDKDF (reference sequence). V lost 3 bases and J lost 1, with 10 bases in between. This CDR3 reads CATSSLGQSYEQYF. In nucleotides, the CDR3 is TGTGCCACCAGCAGCCTTGGACAGTCCTACGAGCAGTACTTC.

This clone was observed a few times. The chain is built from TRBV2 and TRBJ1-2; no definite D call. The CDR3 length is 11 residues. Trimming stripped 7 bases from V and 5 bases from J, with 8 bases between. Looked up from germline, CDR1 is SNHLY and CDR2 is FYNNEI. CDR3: CASTPLYGYTF. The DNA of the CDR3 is TGTGCCAGCACCCCGCTATATGGCTACACCTTC.

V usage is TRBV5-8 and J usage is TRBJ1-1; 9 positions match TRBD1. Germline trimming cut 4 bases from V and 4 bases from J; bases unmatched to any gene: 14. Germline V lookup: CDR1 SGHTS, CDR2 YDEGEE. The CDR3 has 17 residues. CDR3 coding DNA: TGTGCCAGCAGCGGGGGGACAGGGAGTTGGAGCGGCACTGAAGCTTTCTTT. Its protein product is CASSGGTGSWSGTEAFF.

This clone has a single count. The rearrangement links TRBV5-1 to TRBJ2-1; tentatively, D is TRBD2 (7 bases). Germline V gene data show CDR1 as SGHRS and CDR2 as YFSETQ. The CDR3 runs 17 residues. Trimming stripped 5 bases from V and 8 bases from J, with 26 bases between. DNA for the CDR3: TGCGCCAGCAGTTTAGAGAGGGGGGGAACCCGGGTTCATGAGCAGTTCTTC. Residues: CASSLERGGTRVHEQFF. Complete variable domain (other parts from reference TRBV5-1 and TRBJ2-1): KAGVTQTPRYLIKTRGQQVTLSCSPISGHRSVSWYQQTPGQGLQFLFEYFSETQRNKGNFPGRFSGRQFSNSRSEMNVSTLELGDSALYLCASSLERGGTRVHEQFFGPGTRLTVL.

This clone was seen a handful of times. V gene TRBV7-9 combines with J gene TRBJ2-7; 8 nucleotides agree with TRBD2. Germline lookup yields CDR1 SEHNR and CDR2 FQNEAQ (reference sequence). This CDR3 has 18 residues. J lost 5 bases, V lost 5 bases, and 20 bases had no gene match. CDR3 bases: TGTGCCAGCAGCCGGACCAAGGCGGGAGGCCCCGCTGGGGACGAGCAGTACTTC. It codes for CASSRTKAGGPAGDEQYF.

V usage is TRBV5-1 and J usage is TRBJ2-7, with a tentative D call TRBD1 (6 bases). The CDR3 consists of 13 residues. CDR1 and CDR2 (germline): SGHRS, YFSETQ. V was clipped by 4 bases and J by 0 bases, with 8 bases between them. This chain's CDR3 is CASSGGPSYEQYF. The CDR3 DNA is TGCGCCAGCAGCGGGGGCCCCTCCTACGAGCAGTACTTC.

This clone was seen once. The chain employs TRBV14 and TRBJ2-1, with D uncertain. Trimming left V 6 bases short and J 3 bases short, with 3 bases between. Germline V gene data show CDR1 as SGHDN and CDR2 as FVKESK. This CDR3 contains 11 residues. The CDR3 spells CASSYYNEQFF. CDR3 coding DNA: TGTGCCAGCAGTTACTACAATGAGCAGTTCTTC.

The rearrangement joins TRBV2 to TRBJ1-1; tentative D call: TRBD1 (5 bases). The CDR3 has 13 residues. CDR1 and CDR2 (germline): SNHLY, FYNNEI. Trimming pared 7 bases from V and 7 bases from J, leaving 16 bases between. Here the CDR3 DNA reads TGTGCCAGCAAAGGGGTCAGGATAAATGAAGCTTTCTTT. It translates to CASKGVRINEAFF.

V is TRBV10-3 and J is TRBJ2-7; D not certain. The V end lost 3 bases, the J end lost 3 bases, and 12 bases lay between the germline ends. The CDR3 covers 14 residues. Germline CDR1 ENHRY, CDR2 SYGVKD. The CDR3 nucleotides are TGTGCCATCAGTGACTACCCGGCGGACTACGAGCAGTACTTC. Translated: CAISDYPADYEQYF.

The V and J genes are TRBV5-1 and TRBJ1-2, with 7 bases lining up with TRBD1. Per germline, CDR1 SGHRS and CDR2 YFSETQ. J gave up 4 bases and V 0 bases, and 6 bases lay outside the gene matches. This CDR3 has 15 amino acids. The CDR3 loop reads CASSLADRAGYGYTF. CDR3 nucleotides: TGCGCCAGCAGCTTGGCCGACAGGGCAGGCTATGGCTACACCTTC.

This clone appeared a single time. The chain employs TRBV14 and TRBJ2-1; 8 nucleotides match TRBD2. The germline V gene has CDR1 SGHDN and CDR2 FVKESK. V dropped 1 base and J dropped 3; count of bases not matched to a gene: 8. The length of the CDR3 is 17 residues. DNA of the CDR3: TGTGCCAGCAGCCAAGTTAAAGCGGGAGACCACTACAATGAGCAGTTCTTC. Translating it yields CASSQVKAGDHYNEQFF.